This entry describes one T cell receptor (beta chain). This sample is drawn from a study of blood T cell repertoires in COVID-19. With 5 bases removed from V and 0 bases from J, the gap between germline ends came to 15 bases. CDR3 length: 16 amino acids. CDR1 is LNHNV, CDR2 YYDKDF, per germline (reference sequence). The table came from immunoSEQ multiplex PCR; TCRdb's copy has only in-frame clones and leaves some out. The profile shows 110,000 to 150,000 clones, around 86% of them singletons. The origin of this receptor is a human donor in a cohort sampled during active COVID-19. The J gene is TRBJ2-3, the V gene TRBV15, with a tentative D call TRBD1 (6 bases). The sample was peripheral blood. The CDR3 here is CATSPTHTGSTDTQYF. The CDR3 DNA is TGTGCCACCAGCCCCACTCATACAGGGAGCACAGATACGCAGTATTTT.